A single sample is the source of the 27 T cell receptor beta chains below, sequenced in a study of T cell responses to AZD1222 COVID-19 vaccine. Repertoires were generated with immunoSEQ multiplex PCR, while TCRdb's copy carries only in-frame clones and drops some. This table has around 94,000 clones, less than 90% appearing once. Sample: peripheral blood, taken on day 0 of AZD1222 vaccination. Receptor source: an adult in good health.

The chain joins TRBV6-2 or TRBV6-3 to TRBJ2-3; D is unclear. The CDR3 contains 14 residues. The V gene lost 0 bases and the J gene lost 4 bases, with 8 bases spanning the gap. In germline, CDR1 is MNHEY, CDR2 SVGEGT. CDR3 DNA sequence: TGTGCCAGCAGTTACTCGATGGATGCAGATACGCAGTATTTT. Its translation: CASSYSMDADTQYF.

CDR3: CASSQTGVPYEQYF. Here the CDR3 DNA reads TGTGCCAGCAGCCAGACAGGGGTCCCCTACGAGCAGTACTTC. The chain is built from TRBV3-1 (or the pseudogene TRBV3-2) and TRBJ2-7, with TRBD1 matching over 8 bases. V shed 3 bases and J 2 bases; nucleotides not matched to a gene: 3. The germline CDR1 and CDR2 sequences are LGHDT and YNNKEL (reference sequence). This CDR3 is 14 amino acids long.

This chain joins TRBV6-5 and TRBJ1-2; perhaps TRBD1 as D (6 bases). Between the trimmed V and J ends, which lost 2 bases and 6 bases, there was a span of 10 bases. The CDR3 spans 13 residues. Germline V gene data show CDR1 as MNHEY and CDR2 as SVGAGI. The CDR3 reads CASSYDWTDGYTF. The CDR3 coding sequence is TGTGCCAGCAGTTACGACTGGACAGATGGCTACACCTTC.

CDR3 residues: CATLRPGKEGYTF. The DNA for the CDR3 is TGTGCCACATTAAGGCCAGGGAAAGAGGGCTACACCTTC. V is TRBV6-5 and J is TRBJ1-2; the D gene is possibly TRBD1 (5 bases). The CDR3 contains 13 residues. V was shortened by 10 bases and J by 8 bases, with 20 bases between the two germline ends. Germline lookup yields CDR1 MNHEY and CDR2 SVGAGI.

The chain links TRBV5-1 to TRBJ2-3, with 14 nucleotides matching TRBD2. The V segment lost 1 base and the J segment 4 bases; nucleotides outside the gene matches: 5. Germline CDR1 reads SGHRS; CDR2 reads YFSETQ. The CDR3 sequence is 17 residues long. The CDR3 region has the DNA TGCGCCAGCAGCTTGAGGGGGACTAGCGGGGGCCCAGATACGCAGTATTTT. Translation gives CASSLRGTSGGPDTQYF.

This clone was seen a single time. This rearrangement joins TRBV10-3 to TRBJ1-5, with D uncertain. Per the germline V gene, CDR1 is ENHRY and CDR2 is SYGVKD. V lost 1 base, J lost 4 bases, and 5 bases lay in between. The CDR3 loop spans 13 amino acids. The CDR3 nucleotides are TGTGCCATCAGTGAGTTTTCGAATCAGCCCCAGCATTTT. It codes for CAISEFSNQPQHF.

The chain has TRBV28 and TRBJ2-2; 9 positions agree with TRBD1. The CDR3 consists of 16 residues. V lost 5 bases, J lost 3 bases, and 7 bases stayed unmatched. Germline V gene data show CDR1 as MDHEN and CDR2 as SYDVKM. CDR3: CASSTETGGDTGELFF. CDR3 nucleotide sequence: TGTGCCAGCAGTACGGAGACAGGGGGTGACACCGGGGAGCTGTTTTTT.

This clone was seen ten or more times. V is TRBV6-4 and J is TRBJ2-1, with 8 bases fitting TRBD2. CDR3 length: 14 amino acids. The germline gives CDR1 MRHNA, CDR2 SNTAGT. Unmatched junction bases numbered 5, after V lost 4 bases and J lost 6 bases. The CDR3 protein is CASSGAGESNEQFF. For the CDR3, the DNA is TGTGCCAGCAGTGGAGCGGGGGAGAGCAATGAGCAGTTCTTC.

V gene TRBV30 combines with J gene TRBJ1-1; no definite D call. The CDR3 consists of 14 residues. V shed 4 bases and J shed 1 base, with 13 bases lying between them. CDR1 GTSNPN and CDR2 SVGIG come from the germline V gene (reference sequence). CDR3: CAWKKFSGNTEAFF. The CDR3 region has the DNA TGTGCCTGGAAAAAGTTCTCAGGGAACACTGAAGCTTTCTTT.

The CDR3 loop is CASSLAGDSNYGYTF. The DNA of the CDR3 is TGTGCCAGCAGCTTAGCCGGGGACAGTAACTATGGCTACACCTTC. The V and J genes are TRBV7-9 and TRBJ1-2; 7 bases match TRBD1. V shed 0 bases and J 1 base; nucleotides not matched to a gene: 2. CDR1 and CDR2 (germline): SEHNR, FQNEAQ (reference sequence). The CDR3 is made up of 15 amino acids.

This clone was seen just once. DNA for the CDR3: TGTGCCAGCAGCCAAGGGAGCGGGATTACGAAAGAGACCCAGTACTTC. It codes for CASSQGSGITKETQYF. This chain connects TRBV4-2 to TRBJ2-5, with 7 bases aligning to TRBD2. The CDR3 consists of 16 residues. Per the germline V gene, CDR1 is LGHNA and CDR2 is YNFKEQ. V gave up 1 base and J gave up 3 bases; unmatched junction bases: 8.

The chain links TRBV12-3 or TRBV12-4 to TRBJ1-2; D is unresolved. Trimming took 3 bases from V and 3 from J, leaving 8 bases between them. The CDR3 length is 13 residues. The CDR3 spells CASSFRQHYGYTF. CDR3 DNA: TGTGCCAGCAGTTTCCGTCAGCACTATGGCTACACCTTC.

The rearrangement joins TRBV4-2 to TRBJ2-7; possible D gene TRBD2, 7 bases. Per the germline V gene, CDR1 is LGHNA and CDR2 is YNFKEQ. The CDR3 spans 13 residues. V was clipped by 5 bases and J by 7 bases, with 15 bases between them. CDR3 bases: TGTGCCAGCAGCGCTGGGGGGGCGGGGGAGCAGTACTTC. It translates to CASSAGGAGEQYF.

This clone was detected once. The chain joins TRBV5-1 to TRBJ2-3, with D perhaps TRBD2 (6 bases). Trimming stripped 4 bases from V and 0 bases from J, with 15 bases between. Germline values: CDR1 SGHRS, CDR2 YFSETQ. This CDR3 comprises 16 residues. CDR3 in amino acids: CASSLRLGPSTDTQYF. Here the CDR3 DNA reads TGCGCCAGCAGCCTCCGACTAGGGCCTAGCACAGATACGCAGTATTTT. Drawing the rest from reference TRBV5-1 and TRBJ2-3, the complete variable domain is KAGVTQTPRYLIKTRGQQVTLSCSPISGHRSVSWYQQTPGQGLQFLFEYFSETQRNKGNFPGRFSGRQFSNSRSEMNVSTLELGDSALYLCASSLRLGPSTDTQYFGPGTRLTVL.

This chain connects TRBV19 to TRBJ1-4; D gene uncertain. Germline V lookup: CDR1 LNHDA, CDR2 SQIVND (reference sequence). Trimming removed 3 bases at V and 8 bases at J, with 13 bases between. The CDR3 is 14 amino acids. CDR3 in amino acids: CASSMLQEREKLFF. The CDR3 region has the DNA TGTGCCAGTAGTATGCTGCAGGAGAGGGAAAAACTGTTTTTT.

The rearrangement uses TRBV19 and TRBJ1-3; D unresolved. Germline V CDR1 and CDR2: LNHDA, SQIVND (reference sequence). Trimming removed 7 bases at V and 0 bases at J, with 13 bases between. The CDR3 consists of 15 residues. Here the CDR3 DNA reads TGTGCCAGTATGGGCGGAGGACTCTCTGGAAACACCATATATTTT. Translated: CASMGGGLSGNTIYF. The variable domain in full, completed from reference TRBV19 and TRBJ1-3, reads DGGITQSPKYLFRKEGQNVTLSCEQNLNHDAMYWYRQDPGQGLRLIYYSQIVNDFQKGDIAEGYSVSREKKESFPLTVTSAQKNPTAFYLCASMGGGLSGNTIYFGEGSWLTVV.

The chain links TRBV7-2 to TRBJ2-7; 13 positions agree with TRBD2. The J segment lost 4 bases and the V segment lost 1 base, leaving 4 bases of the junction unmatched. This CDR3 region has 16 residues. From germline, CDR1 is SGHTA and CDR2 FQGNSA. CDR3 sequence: CASSLELAGGPYEQYF. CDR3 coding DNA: TGTGCCAGCAGCTTAGAACTAGCGGGGGGGCCTTACGAGCAGTACTTC.

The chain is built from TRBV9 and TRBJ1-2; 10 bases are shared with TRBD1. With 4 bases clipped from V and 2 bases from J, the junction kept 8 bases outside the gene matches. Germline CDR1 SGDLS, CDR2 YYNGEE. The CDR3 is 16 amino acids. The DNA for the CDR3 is TGTGCCAGCAGCCCATTGACAGGGGGCGGCAACTATGGCTACACCTTC. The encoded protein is CASSPLTGGGNYGYTF.

The chain's CDR3 is CASSLDLGPSNYGYTF. CDR3 DNA sequence: TGTGCCAGCAGCTTAGATCTGGGCCCTAGCAACTATGGCTACACCTTC. The rearrangement uses TRBV11-2 and TRBJ1-2; D uncertain. In germline, CDR1 is SGHAT, CDR2 FQNNGV. Deletions cut 0 bases from V and 2 bases from J, with 13 bases between. The CDR3 is made up of 16 amino acids.

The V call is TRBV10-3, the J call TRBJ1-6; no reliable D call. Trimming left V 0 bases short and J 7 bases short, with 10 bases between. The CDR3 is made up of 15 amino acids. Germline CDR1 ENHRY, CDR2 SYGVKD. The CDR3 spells CAISESTQPNSPLHF. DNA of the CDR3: TGTGCCATCAGTGAGTCTACCCAACCGAATTCACCCCTCCACTTT.

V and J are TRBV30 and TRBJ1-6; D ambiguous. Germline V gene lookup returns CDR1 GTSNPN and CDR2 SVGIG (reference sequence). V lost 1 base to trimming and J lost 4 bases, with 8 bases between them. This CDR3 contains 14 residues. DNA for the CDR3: TGTGCCTGGAGTGGCCGGAAGTATAATTCACCCCTCCACTTT. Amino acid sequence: CAWSGRKYNSPLHF.

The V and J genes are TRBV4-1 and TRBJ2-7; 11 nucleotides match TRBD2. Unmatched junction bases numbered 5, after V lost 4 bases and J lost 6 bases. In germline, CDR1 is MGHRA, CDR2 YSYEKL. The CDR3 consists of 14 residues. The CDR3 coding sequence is TGCGCCAGCAGCCCGACTAGCGGGGCGGGCGAGCAGTACTTC. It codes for CASSPTSGAGEQYF.

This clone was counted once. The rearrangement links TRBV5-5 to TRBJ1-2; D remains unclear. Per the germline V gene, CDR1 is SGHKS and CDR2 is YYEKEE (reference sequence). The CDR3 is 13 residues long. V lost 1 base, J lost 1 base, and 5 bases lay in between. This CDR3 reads CASSLLGNYGYTF. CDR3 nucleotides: TGTGCCAGCAGCTTGTTGGGTAACTATGGCTACACCTTC.

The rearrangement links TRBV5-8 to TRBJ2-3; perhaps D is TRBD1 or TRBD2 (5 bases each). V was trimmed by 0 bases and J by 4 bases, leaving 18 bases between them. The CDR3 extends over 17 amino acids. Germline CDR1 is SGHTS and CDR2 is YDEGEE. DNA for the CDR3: TGTGCCAGCAGCTTGGCGCTCGGCAGTCGGGACCCAGATACGCAGTATTTT. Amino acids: CASSLALGSRDPDTQYF.

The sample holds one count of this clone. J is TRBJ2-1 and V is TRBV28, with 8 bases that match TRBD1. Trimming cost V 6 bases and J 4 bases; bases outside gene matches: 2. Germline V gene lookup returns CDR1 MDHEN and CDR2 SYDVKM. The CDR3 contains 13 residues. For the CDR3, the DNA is TGTGCCAGCAGACGGACAGGGTACAATGAGCAGTTCTTC. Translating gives CASRRTGYNEQFF. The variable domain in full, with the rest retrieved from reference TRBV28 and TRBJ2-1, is DVKVTQSSRYLVKRTGEKVFLECVQDMDHENMFWYRQDPGLGLRLIYFSYDVKMKEKGDIPEGYSVSREKKERFSLILESASTNQTSMYLCASRRTGYNEQFFGPGTRLTVL.

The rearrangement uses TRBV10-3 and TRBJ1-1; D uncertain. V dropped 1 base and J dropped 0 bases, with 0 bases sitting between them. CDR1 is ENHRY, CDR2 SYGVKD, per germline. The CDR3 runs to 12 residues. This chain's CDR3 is CAISELNTEAFF. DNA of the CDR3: TGTGCCATCAGTGAGTTGAACACTGAAGCTTTCTTT.

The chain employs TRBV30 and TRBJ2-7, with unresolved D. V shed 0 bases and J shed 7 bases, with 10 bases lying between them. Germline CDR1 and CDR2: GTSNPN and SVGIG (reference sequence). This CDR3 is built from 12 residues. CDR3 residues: CAWSVMIWEQYF. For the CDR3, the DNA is TGTGCCTGGAGTGTGATGATCTGGGAGCAGTACTTC.